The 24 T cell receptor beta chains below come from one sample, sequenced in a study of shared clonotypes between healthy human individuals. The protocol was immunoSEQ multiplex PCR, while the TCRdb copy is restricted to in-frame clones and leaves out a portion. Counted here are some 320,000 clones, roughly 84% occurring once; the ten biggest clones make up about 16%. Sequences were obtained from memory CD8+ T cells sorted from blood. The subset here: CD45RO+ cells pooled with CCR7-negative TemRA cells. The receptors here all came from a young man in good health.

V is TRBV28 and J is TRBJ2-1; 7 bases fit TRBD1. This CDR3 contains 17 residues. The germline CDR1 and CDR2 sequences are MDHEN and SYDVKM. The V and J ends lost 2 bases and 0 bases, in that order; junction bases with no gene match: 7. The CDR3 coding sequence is TGTGCCAGCAGTTTAGATATGCGGACAGGCTCCTACAATGAGCAGTTCTTC. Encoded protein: CASSLDMRTGSYNEQFF. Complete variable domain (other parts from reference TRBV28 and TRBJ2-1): DVKVTQSSRYLVKRTGEKVFLECVQDMDHENMFWYRQDPGLGLRLIYFSYDVKMKEKGDIPEGYSVSREKKERFSLILESASTNQTSMYLCASSLDMRTGSYNEQFFGPGTRLTVL.

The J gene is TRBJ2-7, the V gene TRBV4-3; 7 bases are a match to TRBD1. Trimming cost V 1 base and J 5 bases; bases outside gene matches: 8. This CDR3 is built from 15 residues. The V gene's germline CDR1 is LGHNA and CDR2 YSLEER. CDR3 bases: TGCGCCAGCAGCCAAGGATACAGGGGTAGGAACGAGCAGTACTTC. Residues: CASSQGYRGRNEQYF.

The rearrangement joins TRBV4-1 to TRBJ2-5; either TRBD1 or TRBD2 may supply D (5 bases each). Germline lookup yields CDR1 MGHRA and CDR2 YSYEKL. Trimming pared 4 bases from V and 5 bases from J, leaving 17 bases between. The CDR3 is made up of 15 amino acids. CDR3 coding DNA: TGCGCCAGCAGCCCCATCATGATAGGGGACGAGACCCAGTACTTC. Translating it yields CASSPIMIGDETQYF.

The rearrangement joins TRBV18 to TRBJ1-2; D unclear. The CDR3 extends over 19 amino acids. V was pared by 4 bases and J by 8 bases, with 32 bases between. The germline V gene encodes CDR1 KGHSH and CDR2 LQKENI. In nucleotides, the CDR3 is TGTGCCAGCTCACTTCTAAGGAAAATTCCAGTCTATGAGAGGAAAGGCTACACCTTC. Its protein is CASSLLRKIPVYERKGYTF.

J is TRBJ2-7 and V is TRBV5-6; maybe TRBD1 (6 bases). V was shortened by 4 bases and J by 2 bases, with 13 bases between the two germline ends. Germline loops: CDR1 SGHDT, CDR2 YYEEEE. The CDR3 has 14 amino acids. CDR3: CASSVGAATYEQYF. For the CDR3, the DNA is TGTGCCAGCAGCGTGGGGGCAGCAACCTACGAGCAGTACTTC.

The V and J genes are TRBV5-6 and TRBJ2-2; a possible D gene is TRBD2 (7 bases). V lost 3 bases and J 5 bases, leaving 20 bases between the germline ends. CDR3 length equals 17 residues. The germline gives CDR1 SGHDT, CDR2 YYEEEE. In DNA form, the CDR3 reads TGTGCCAGCAGCTCGCACGGGGGGCTAGCGGAGACCGGGGAGCTGTTTTTT. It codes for CASSSHGGLAETGELFF.

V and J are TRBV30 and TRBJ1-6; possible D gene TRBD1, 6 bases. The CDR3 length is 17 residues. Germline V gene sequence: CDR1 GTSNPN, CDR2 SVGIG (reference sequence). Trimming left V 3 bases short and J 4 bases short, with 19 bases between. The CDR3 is CAWRAAHRQGYNSPLHF. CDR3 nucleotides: TGTGCCTGGAGAGCCGCCCATAGGCAGGGGTATAATTCACCCCTCCACTTT. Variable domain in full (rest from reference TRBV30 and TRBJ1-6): SQTIHQWPATLVQPVGSPLSLECTVEGTSNPNLYWYRQAAGRGLQLLFYSVGIGQISSEVPQNLSASRPQDRQFILSSKKLLLSDSGFYLCAWRAAHRQGYNSPLHFGNGTRLTVT.

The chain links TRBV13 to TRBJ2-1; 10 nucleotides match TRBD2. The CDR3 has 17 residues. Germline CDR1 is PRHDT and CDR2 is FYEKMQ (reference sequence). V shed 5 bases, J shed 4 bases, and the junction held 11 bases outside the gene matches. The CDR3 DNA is TGTGCCAGCAGCGAATCCACCGGGACTAGCGAATACAATGAGCAGTTCTTC. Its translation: CASSESTGTSEYNEQFF.

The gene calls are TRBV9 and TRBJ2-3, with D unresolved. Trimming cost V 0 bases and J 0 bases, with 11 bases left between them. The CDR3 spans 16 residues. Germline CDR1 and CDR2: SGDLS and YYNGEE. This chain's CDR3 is CASSVGGYPSTDTQYF. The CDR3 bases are TGTGCCAGCAGCGTAGGGGGATACCCTAGCACAGATACGCAGTATTTT.

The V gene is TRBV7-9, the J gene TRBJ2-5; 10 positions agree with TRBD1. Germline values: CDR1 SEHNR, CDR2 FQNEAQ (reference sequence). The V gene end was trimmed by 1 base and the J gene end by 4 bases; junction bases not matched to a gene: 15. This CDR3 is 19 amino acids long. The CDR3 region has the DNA TGTGCCAGCAGCTTAGTGCCCGTTTACCGACAGGGGGCAGGAGAGACCCAGTACTTC. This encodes CASSLVPVYRQGAGETQYF.

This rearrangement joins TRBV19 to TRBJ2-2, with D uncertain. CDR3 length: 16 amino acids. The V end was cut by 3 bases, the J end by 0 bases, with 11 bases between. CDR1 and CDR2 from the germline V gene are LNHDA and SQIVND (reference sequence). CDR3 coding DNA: TGTGCCAGTAGTATTGACTTTACGGCGAACACCGGGGAGCTGTTTTTT. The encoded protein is CASSIDFTANTGELFF.

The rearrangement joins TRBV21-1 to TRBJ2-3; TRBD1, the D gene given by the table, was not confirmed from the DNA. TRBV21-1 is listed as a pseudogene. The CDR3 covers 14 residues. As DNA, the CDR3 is TGTGCCAGCAGCCCCGATTTGACAGAGGACAGGGCCACGTTT. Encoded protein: CASSPDLTEDRATF.

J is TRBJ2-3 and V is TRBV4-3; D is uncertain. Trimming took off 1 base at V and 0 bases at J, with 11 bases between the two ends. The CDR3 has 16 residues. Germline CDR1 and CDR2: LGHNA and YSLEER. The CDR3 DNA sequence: TGCGCCAGCAGCCAAGTACTGGGCTCTAGCACAGATACGCAGTATTTT. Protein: CASSQVLGSSTDTQYF.

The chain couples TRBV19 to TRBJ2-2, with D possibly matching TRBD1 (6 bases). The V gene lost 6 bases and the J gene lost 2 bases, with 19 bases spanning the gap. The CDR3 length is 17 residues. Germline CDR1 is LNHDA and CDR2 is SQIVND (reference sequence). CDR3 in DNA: TGTGCCAGTAGGGGATGGGCGGAACAGGGAAACACCGGGGAGCTGTTTTTT. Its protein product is CASRGWAEQGNTGELFF.

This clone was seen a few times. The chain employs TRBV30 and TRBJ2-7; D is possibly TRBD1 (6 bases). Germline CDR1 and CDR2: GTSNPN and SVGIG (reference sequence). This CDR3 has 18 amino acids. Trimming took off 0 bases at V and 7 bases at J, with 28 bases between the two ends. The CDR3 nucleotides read TGTGCCTGGAGTGTGAGTAATAGGCAGGCAGGGGTGGATGGAGAGCAGTACTTC. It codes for CAWSVSNRQAGVDGEQYF.

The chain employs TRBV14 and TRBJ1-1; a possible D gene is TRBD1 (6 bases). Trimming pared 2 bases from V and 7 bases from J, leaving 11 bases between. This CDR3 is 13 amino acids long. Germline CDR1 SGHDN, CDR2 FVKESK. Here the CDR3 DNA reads TGTGCCAGCAGCCAAAGGGGGACCGGTGAAGCTTTCTTT. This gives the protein CASSQRGTGEAFF.

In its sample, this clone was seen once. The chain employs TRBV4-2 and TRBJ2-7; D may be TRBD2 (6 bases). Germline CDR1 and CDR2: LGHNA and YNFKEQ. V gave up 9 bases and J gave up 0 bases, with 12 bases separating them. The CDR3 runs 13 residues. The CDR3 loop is CASRDSLSYEQYF. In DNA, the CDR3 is TGTGCCAGTCGGGACTCTCTCTCCTACGAGCAGTACTTC.

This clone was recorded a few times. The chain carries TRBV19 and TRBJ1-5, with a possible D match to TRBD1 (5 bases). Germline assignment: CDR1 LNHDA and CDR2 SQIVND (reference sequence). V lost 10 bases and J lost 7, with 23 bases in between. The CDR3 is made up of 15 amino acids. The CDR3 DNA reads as TGTGCCACGAAGATAAAGGACACCCTATTCCAGCCCCAGCATTTT. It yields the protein CATKIKDTLFQPQHF.

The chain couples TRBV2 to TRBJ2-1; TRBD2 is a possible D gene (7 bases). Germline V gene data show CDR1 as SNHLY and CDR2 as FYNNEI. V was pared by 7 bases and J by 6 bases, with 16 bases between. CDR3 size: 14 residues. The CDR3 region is CASTRGASFNEQFF. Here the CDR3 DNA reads TGTGCCAGCACTCGGGGGGCCTCTTTCAATGAGCAGTTCTTC.

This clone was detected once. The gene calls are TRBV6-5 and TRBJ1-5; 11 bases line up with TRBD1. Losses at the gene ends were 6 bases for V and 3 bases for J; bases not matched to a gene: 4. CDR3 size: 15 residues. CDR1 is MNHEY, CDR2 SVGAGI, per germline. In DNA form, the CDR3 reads TGTGCCAGCAGCTGGACAGGGGGCGACAATCAGCCCCAGCATTTT. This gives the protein CASSWTGGDNQPQHF.

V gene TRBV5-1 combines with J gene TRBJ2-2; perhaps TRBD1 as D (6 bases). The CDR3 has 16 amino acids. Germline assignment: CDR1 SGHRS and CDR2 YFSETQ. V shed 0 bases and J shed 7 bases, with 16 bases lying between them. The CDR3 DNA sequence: TGCGCCAGCAGCTTGGGTGTACAGGGTACCGGCGGGGAGCTGTTTTTT. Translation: CASSLGVQGTGGELFF.

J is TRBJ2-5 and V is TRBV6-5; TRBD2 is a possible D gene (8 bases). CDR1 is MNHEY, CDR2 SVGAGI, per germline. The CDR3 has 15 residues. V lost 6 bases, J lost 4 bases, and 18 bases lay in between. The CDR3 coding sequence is TGTGCCAGCAGCACCCGGGAGGGGGCATCAGAGACCCAGTACTTC. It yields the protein CASSTREGASETQYF.

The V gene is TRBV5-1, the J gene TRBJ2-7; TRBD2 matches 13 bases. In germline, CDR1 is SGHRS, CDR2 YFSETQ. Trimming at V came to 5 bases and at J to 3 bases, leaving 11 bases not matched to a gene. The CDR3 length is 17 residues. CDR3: CASSPSPTSGRFYEQYF. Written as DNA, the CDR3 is TGCGCCAGCAGTCCAAGCCCGACTAGCGGGAGGTTCTACGAGCAGTACTTC.

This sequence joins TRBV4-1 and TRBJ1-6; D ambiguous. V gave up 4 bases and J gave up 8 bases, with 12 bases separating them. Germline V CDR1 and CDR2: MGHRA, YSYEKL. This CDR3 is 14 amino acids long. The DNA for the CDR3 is TGCGCCAGCAGCCCCGGCCCAGGATATTCACCCCTCCACTTT. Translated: CASSPGPGYSPLHF.